The T cell receptor (beta chain) under discussion was sequenced for a study of cytomegalovirus exposure and HLA in healthy donors. The wider study: Among approximately 400 genotyped donors, around 80% fell in the Caucasian-associated ancestry cluster. Study results and caveats: Earlier analysis looked at TCR beta V segments, and most were productive about 90% or about 30% of the time. Exclusion applied to some V segments, including TRBV6-2 and TRBV6-3, as they were indistinguishable.

The CDR3 consists of 16 residues. Deletions cut 4 bases from V and 5 bases from J, with 21 bases between. Germline loops: CDR1 SGHDT, CDR2 YYEEEE. PCR involved 60 Vbeta and 13 Jbeta primers. Some clones are missing from TCRdb's copy, which holds only in-frame ones; the method was immunoSEQ multiplex PCR. The sample records 90,000 to 120,000 clones, roughly 80% being singletons. Notes on this clone: Its antigen remains unknown.

The origin of this receptor is a man younger than 45 in good health and CMV-seronegative. The specimen was PBMCs. The rearrangement uses TRBV5-6 and TRBJ1-1; weak D call: TRBD1 (5 bases). The CDR3 sequence: CASSDVLGPFGTEAFF. In DNA form, the CDR3 reads TGTGCCAGCAGCGATGTCCTGGGGCCATTCGGGACTGAAGCTTTCTTT.